The 6 T cell receptor beta chains below come from one sample, sequenced in a study of T cell repertoires in cytomegalovirus infection. TCRdb called the reads again in MiXCR, with one record for every CDR3 protein. This repertoire shows approximately 140,000 distinct CDR3 sequences, 8.8% found once; its top ten account for 9.5% to 13%. Specimen: PBMCs. These receptors were obtained from a human donor in good health (CMV status not recorded). Some clones in this sample may be carry-over from other donors' samples.

The table lists this clonotype with many counts. V is TRBV28 and J is TRBJ1-5; perhaps TRBD1 as D (5 bases). Germline V gene sequence: CDR1 MDHEN, CDR2 SYDVKM. Trimming left V 7 bases short and J 5 bases short, with 9 bases between. The CDR3 runs to 12 residues. CDR3 nucleotide sequence: TGTGCCAGCACCTGGGGGGATCAGCCCCAGCATTTT. This gives the protein CASTWGDQPQHF.

This clonotype was seen a few times. The V and J genes are TRBV12-3 or TRBV12-4 and TRBJ1-5; 9 nucleotides align to TRBD1. The CDR3 spans 14 residues. Trimming cost V 5 bases and J 6 bases; bases outside gene matches: 5. In DNA, the CDR3 is TGTGCCAGCAGTACAGGACAGGGGCGTCAGCCCCAGCATTTT. Amino acids: CASSTGQGRQPQHF.

The CDR3 DNA sequence: TGTGCCAGCAGCGGGACAGGGGGCGCTAACTATGGCTACACCTTC. It is translated as CASSGTGGANYGYTF. The V and J genes are TRBV6-5 and TRBJ1-2; 12 bases fit TRBD1. V lost 6 bases to trimming and J lost 0 bases; unmatched junction nucleotides: 2. The germline CDR1 and CDR2 sequences are MNHEY and SVGAGI. This CDR3 has 15 amino acids.

This clonotype was seen at least ten times. The V gene is TRBV28, the J gene TRBJ1-1; weak D call: TRBD1 (6 bases). The ends were cut back, 6 bases at V and 1 base at J, with 12 bases in the middle. Germline values: CDR1 MDHEN, CDR2 SYDVKM. The CDR3 loop spans 14 amino acids. The CDR3 is CASSPGDTNTEAFF. CDR3 nucleotide sequence: TGTGCCAGCAGCCCAGGGGATACGAACACTGAAGCTTTCTTT.

To note about this clonotype: A much bigger clone sits one base away, suggesting this may be a read error. V is TRBV28 and J is TRBJ2-3, with D perhaps being TRBD1 or TRBD2 (5 bases each). This CDR3 is built from 15 residues. Germline lookup yields CDR1 MDHEN and CDR2 SYDVKM. V was cut by 5 bases and J by 5 bases, with 17 bases left in between. CDR3 DNA: TGTGCCAGCAGTAGGAGGACGGGGCGCATAGATACGCAGTATTTT. Translating it yields CASSRRTGRIDTQYF.

V gene TRBV20-1 combines with J gene TRBJ1-1; a weak D match, TRBD1 (5 bases). Germline CDR1 reads DFQATT; CDR2 reads SNEGSKA (reference sequence). The CDR3 is made up of 14 amino acids. The germline V and J ends were trimmed by 2 bases and 1 base, with 11 bases remaining between them. As DNA, the CDR3 is TGCAGTGCTAGACCAGGGAGTGGGAACACTGAAGCTTTCTTT. It translates to CSARPGSGNTEAFF.